These T cell receptor beta chains were read from a single sample in a study of OX40 agonist ivuxolimab in advanced cancers. Clones were sequenced by immunoSEQ multiplex PCR, and TCRdb holds only the in-frame ones, with some missing. Of over 50,000 clones listed, approximately 90% are singletons. The sequences come from CD4+ or CD8+ T cells sorted from blood, collected in a trial of the OX40 agonist ivuxolimab. These receptors originate from an adult with an advanced solid tumor such as melanoma, head and neck, liver or kidney cancer. CDR3s include the opening cysteine and the closing phenylalanine or tryptophan. The D gene is left open where the match is weak. Clone sizes are given selectively: once, few, many, or a class where the clone is expanded.

d_gene: -
j_gene: TRBJ1-2
v_gene: TRBV30
abundance: once
CDR3nt: TGTGCCTGGAACAGGGAAGACTATGGCTACACCTTC
CDR3aa: CAWNREDYGYTF

d_gene: TRBD2
j_gene: TRBJ2-3
v_gene: TRBV7-9
abundance: -
CDR3nt: TGTGCCAGCAGCTGGGGACTAGCGGGGGGCACAGATACGCAGTATTTT
CDR3aa: CASSWGLAGGTDTQYF

d_gene: TRBD1
j_gene: TRBJ1-1
v_gene: TRBV4-1
abundance: once
CDR3nt: TGCGCCAGCAGCCAGACAGGGGGTAACACTGAAGCTTTCTTT
CDR3aa: CASSQTGGNTEAFF

d_gene: -
j_gene: TRBJ2-5
v_gene: TRBV7-8
abundance: once
CDR3nt: TGTGCCAGCAGCTTAGTACGCAGCCAAGAGACCCAGTACTTC
CDR3aa: CASSLVRSQETQYF

d_gene: TRBD2
j_gene: TRBJ2-1
v_gene: TRBV13
abundance: once
CDR3nt: TGTGCCAGCAGCTCAGCGGGAGGCCCCTCCTACAATGAGCAGTTCTTC
CDR3aa: CASSSAGGPSYNEQFF

d_gene: -
j_gene: TRBJ1-2
v_gene: TRBV4-2
abundance: -
CDR3nt: TGTGCCAGCAGCCAAGAGCAGGGGAAGTATAACTATGGCTACACCTTC
CDR3aa: CASSQEQGKYNYGYTF

d_gene: -
j_gene: TRBJ2-3
v_gene: TRBV6-5
abundance: -
CDR3nt: TGTGCCAGCAGGAGGGGGTTGGATACGCAGTATTTT
CDR3aa: CASRRGLDTQYF

d_gene: -
j_gene: TRBJ1-5
v_gene: TRBV28
abundance: -
CDR3nt: TGTGCCAGCAGTTCAAACTACTTCAGGGAGAGCAATCAGCCCCAGCATTTT
CDR3aa: CASSSNYFRESNQPQHF

d_gene: -
j_gene: TRBJ1-1
v_gene: TRBV10-2
abundance: -
CDR3nt: TGCGCCAGCAGTGACTCCTTGATGTTGAACACTGAAGCTTTCTTT
CDR3aa: CASSDSLMLNTEAFF

d_gene: TRBD2
j_gene: TRBJ2-1
v_gene: TRBV27
abundance: few
CDR3nt: TGTGCCAGCGGGGCGGGAGTGGGCCCCTACAATGAGCAGTTCTTC
CDR3aa: CASGAGVGPYNEQFF

d_gene: -
j_gene: TRBJ2-2
v_gene: TRBV5-4
abundance: -
CDR3nt: TGTGCCAGCAGCCTGGCTAACACCGGGGAGCTGTTTTTT
CDR3aa: CASSLANTGELFF

d_gene: -
j_gene: TRBJ1-2
v_gene: TRBV15
abundance: -
CDR3nt: TGTGCCACCAGCAGAGAAGGGACTAACTATGGCTACACCTTC
CDR3aa: CATSREGTNYGYTF

d_gene: TRBD2
j_gene: TRBJ2-3
v_gene: TRBV27
abundance: -
CDR3nt: TGTGCCAGCAGTTACCTAACGGCGGGGGGGACAGATACGCAGTATTTT
CDR3aa: CASSYLTAGGTDTQYF

d_gene: TRBD1
j_gene: TRBJ2-5
v_gene: TRBV4-1
abundance: once
CDR3nt: TGCGCCAGCAGCCCGGACAGGGAAGAGACCCAGTACTTC
CDR3aa: CASSPDREETQYF

d_gene: -
j_gene: TRBJ2-1
v_gene: TRBV6-6
abundance: -
CDR3nt: TGTGCCAGCAGTAACTTAGCGTCGGATGAGCAGTTCTTC
CDR3aa: CASSNLASDEQFF

d_gene: TRBD2
j_gene: TRBJ2-1
v_gene: TRBV27
abundance: -
CDR3nt: TGTGCCAGCAGTTTAATCATGGCGGGAGGGCCTAATGAGCAGTTCTTC
CDR3aa: CASSLIMAGGPNEQFF

d_gene: -
j_gene: TRBJ2-1
v_gene: TRBV2
abundance: -
CDR3nt: TGTGCCAGCAGTGAAGGTCTTGCGCATAGCTCCTACAATGAGCAGTTCTTC
CDR3aa: CASSEGLAHSSYNEQFF

d_gene: -
j_gene: TRBJ2-2
v_gene: TRBV9
abundance: -
CDR3nt: TGTGCCAGCAGCGCGACGAACACCGGGGAGCTGTTTTTT
CDR3aa: CASSATNTGELFF

d_gene: -
j_gene: TRBJ1-5
v_gene: TRBV7-2
abundance: once
CDR3nt: TGTGCCAGCAGCGCGAAGTGGTCTAGCAATCAGCCCCAGCATTTT
CDR3aa: CASSAKWSSNQPQHF

d_gene: TRBD2
j_gene: TRBJ2-1
v_gene: TRBV4-3
abundance: -
CDR3nt: TGCGCCAGCAGCCAAGATCTAGGGCGGGAGGGCCTAAGCAATGAGCAGTTCTTC
CDR3aa: CASSQDLGREGLSNEQFF

d_gene: -
j_gene: TRBJ1-2
v_gene: TRBV30
abundance: -
CDR3nt: TGTGCCCGGGAAGCTGGTAACTATGGCTACACCTTC
CDR3aa: CAREAGNYGYTF

d_gene: -
j_gene: TRBJ2-1
v_gene: TRBV9
abundance: -
CDR3nt: TGTGCCAGCAGCGGGGCCGGGGGCCTTAACAATGAGCAGTTCTTC
CDR3aa: CASSGAGGLNNEQFF

d_gene: -
j_gene: TRBJ1-1
v_gene: TRBV28
abundance: -
CDR3nt: TGTGCCAGCAGTTTAAGTCGGGTCCCCCCTGAAGCTTTCTTT
CDR3aa: CASSLSRVPPEAFF

d_gene: -
j_gene: TRBJ2-2
v_gene: TRBV9
abundance: -
CDR3nt: TGTGCCAGCAGCGTAGGGACCACCGGGGAGCTGTTTTTT
CDR3aa: CASSVGTTGELFF

d_gene: TRBD2
j_gene: TRBJ2-3
v_gene: TRBV6-6
abundance: once
CDR3nt: TGTGCCAGCCTACGGGGGGGCGGCGCAGATACGCAGTATTTT
CDR3aa: CASLRGGGADTQYF

d_gene: -
j_gene: TRBJ1-3
v_gene: TRBV9
abundance: -
CDR3nt: TGTGCCAGCAGCGTATATGGGGGACCTGGAAACACCATATATTTT
CDR3aa: CASSVYGGPGNTIYF

d_gene: -
j_gene: TRBJ1-1
v_gene: TRBV28
abundance: -
CDR3nt: TGTGCCAGCAGTTGGGGGACCCGGGGCACTGAAGCTTTCTTT
CDR3aa: CASSWGTRGTEAFF

d_gene: -
j_gene: TRBJ2-1
v_gene: TRBV15
abundance: -
CDR3nt: TGTGCCACCAGCGACCCAGGCTCCTACAATGAGCAGTTCTTC
CDR3aa: CATSDPGSYNEQFF

d_gene: TRBD2
j_gene: TRBJ2-3
v_gene: TRBV2
abundance: once
CDR3nt: TGTGCCAGCAGTGATGATCCTAGCGGGAGGGCCAAAAGCACAGATACGCAGTATTTT
CDR3aa: CASSDDPSGRAKSTDTQYF

d_gene: -
j_gene: TRBJ1-1
v_gene: TRBV28
abundance: -
CDR3nt: TGTGCCAGCAGTTTCCTGACGGAAACCAACACTGAAGCTTTCTTT
CDR3aa: CASSFLTETNTEAFF

d_gene: TRBD1
j_gene: TRBJ1-5
v_gene: TRBV5-6
abundance: -
CDR3nt: TGTGCCAGCAGCGAGTCAACAGGGGAGTTAAGCAATCAGCCCCAGCATTTT
CDR3aa: CASSESTGELSNQPQHF

d_gene: TRBD2
j_gene: TRBJ2-1
v_gene: TRBV13
abundance: -
CDR3nt: TGTGCCAGCAGCGAGGGGACTAGCGCTTACAGTGAGCAGTTCTTC
CDR3aa: CASSEGTSAYSEQFF

d_gene: -
j_gene: TRBJ1-3
v_gene: TRBV30
abundance: -
CDR3nt: TGTGCCTGGAGCCCGGGGGGGTACGGAAACACCATATATTTT
CDR3aa: CAWSPGGYGNTIYF

d_gene: TRBD1
j_gene: TRBJ2-1
v_gene: TRBV28
abundance: once
CDR3nt: TGTGCCAGCAGTGAAGTTACAGGGGGCCATGAGCAGTTCTTC
CDR3aa: CASSEVTGGHEQFF

d_gene: -
j_gene: TRBJ2-1
v_gene: TRBV4-3
abundance: -
CDR3nt: TGCGCCAGCAGCCAAGATAAATTTGGGAGCTACAATGAGCAGTTCTTC
CDR3aa: CASSQDKFGSYNEQFF

d_gene: TRBD2
j_gene: TRBJ2-3
v_gene: TRBV13
abundance: -
CDR3nt: TGTGCCAGCAGCCTCAGACTAGCGGGAGGTACAGATACGCAGTATTTT
CDR3aa: CASSLRLAGGTDTQYF

d_gene: -
j_gene: TRBJ2-1
v_gene: TRBV27
abundance: -
CDR3nt: TGTGCCAGCAGTTTATTGGGGACCCCGAATGAGCAGTTCTTC
CDR3aa: CASSLLGTPNEQFF

d_gene: -
j_gene: TRBJ2-2
v_gene: TRBV6-6
abundance: -
CDR3nt: TGTGCCAGCAGTTACCCTCCCGGGGAGCTGTTTTTT
CDR3aa: CASSYPPGELFF

d_gene: -
j_gene: TRBJ2-1
v_gene: TRBV29-1
abundance: once
CDR3nt: TGCAGCGTAGACGGGACTTTCCTAAATGAGCAGTTCTTC
CDR3aa: CSVDGTFLNEQFF

d_gene: -
j_gene: TRBJ1-3
v_gene: TRBV9
abundance: -
CDR3nt: TGTGCCAGCAGCCCGGGGTGGGGAAACACCATATATTTT
CDR3aa: CASSPGWGNTIYF

d_gene: -
j_gene: TRBJ1-1
v_gene: TRBV5-6
abundance: -
CDR3nt: TGTGCCAGCAGCGCCCCCCATGGCAGGAGGGACCCTGAAGCTTTCTTT
CDR3aa: CASSAPHGRRDPEAFF

d_gene: -
j_gene: TRBJ2-1
v_gene: TRBV6-5
abundance: -
CDR3nt: TGTGCCAGCAGTTACTCGAGACATAACCAGCAGTTCTTC
CDR3aa: CASSYSRHNQQFF

d_gene: -
j_gene: TRBJ1-1
v_gene: TRBV4-1
abundance: once
CDR3nt: TGCGCCAGCAGCCAAGAAGCGGGACGGATGAACACTGAAGCTTTCTTT
CDR3aa: CASSQEAGRMNTEAFF

d_gene: -
j_gene: TRBJ2-5
v_gene: TRBV11-2
abundance: -
CDR3nt: TGTGCCAGCAGCTTCTTTATAACCATCGAGACCCAGTACTTC
CDR3aa: CASSFFITIETQYF

d_gene: -
j_gene: TRBJ1-5
v_gene: TRBV5-5
abundance: -
CDR3nt: TGTGCCAGCAGCTTGTCGGACATAAATCAGCCCCAGCATTTT
CDR3aa: CASSLSDINQPQHF

d_gene: -
j_gene: TRBJ2-3
v_gene: TRBV5-4
abundance: once
CDR3nt: TGTGCCAGCAGCTTCTTGGCGGCTAGCACAGATACGCAGTATTTT
CDR3aa: CASSFLAASTDTQYF

d_gene: -
j_gene: TRBJ1-1
v_gene: TRBV28
abundance: -
CDR3nt: TGTGCCAGCAGTTTAAGGACGGTCTACACTGAAGCTTTCTTT
CDR3aa: CASSLRTVYTEAFF